The clone carrying this T cell receptor (beta chain) turned up a few times. No antigen is known for it. These data are taken from a study of T cell repertoires in cytomegalovirus infection. Across the study: HLA-B-restricted CMV epitopes that are well studied, plus recently identified HLA-C-restricted ones, were used by the study. It can be stated that public TCR beta signatures indicated CMV infection as well as a matching HLA type. Notes on the study in general: Carriers of CMV and the relevant HLA type were discriminated by public TCR beta frequency.

Germline lookup yields CDR1 MNHEY and CDR2 SVGEGT. The CDR3 is made up of 14 amino acids. Trimming took 4 bases from V and 6 from J; bases not matched to a gene: 5. Using its own MiXCR run on the reads, TCRdb lists one record per CDR3 protein. This table holds roughly 990,000 distinct CDR3 sequences, roughly 30% found once. Sequenced material: cultured CD8+ T cells from PBMCs, taken from culture after CMV antigen stimulation. This chain joins TRBV6-2 or TRBV6-3 and TRBJ2-7; 11 nucleotides agree with TRBD1. This TCR was sampled from a human donor in good health (CMV status not recorded). Some clones in this sample may be carry-over from other donors' samples. CDR3 bases: TGTGCCAGCAGTTCGACCGGGACAGGGGGCGAGCAGTACGTC. Translating gives CASSSTGTGGEQYV.